This T cell receptor beta chain was documented in a study of response to subunit inactivated influenza vaccine. The study's findings and limits: Each seasonal influenza vaccination recruits few new T cells, the authors suggested.

Trimming took 7 bases from V and 6 from J, leaving 15 bases between them. CDR1 and CDR2 from the germline V gene are SQVTM and ANQGSEA. The CDR3 totals 12 residues. In its sample, this clonotype was seen many times. Its antigen is unidentified. Using its own MiXCR run on the RT-PCR reads, TCRdb lists one record per CDR3 protein. In the table there are hundreds of thousands of distinct CDR3 sequences, less than 10% of which are singletons. The chain uses TRBV29-1 and TRBJ1-1; possible D gene TRBD1, 5 bases. This clonotype was obtained from a man between 50 and 75 years old who received an inactivated influenza vaccine. This specimen was PBMCs from blood, taken around 2 years after vaccination. CDR3 loop: CSAEGWGSEAFF. The CDR3 nucleotides read TGCAGCGCGGAGGGCTGGGGCTCTGAAGCTTTCTTT.